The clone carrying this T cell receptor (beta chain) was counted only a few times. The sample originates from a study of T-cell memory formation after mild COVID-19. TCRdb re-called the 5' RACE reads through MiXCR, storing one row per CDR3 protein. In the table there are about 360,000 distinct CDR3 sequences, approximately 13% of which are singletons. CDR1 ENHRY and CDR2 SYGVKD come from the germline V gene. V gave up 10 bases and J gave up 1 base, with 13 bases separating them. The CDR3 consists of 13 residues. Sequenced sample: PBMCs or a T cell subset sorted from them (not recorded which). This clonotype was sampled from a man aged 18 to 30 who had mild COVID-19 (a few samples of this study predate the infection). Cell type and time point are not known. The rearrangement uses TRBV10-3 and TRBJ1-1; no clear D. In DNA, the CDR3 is TGTGCCACCTCCCCCGAGGGGAACACTGAAGCTTTCTTT. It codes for CATSPEGNTEAFF.